This is a list of T cell receptor beta chains from one sample in a study of shared clonotypes between healthy human individuals. Sequencing used immunoSEQ multiplex PCR; TCRdb keeps in-frame clones, though not all of them. The table has roughly 200,000 clones, over 50% seen once. Sequencing was carried out using memory CD4+ T cells sorted from blood. The source of these receptors is a young man in good health. The CDR3 runs from the conserved cysteine through the conserved F or W. D genes are given only for firm matches. Size values are once, few and many counts, or a class for expanded clones, and some rows have none.

size: NA; J: TRBJ2-2; D: NA; V: TRBV4-3; DNA: TGCGCCAGCAGCTTATTGACCGGATCGGGCACCGGGGAGCTGTTTTTT; CDR3: CASSLLTGSGTGELFF
size: many; J: TRBJ2-7; D: NA; V: TRBV5-1; DNA: TGCGCCAGCAGCTCCGCCGGGGCAGGCCTGACCTACGAGCAGTACTTC; CDR3: CASSSAGAGLTYEQYF
size: NA; J: TRBJ2-3; D: NA; V: TRBV4-2; DNA: TGTGCCAGCAGCCAAGATTGGCGGCAACCTAGCACAGATACGCAGTATTTT; CDR3: CASSQDWRQPSTDTQYF
size: NA; J: TRBJ2-3; D: NA; V: TRBV18; DNA: TGTGCCAGCTCATCAACTAGTGGGCCAACCACAGATACGCAGTATTTT; CDR3: CASSSTSGPTTDTQYF
size: NA; J: TRBJ1-5; D: NA; V: TRBV6-1; DNA: TGTGCCAGCAGTGGACAGCTTATTAATCAGCCCCAGCATTTT; CDR3: CASSGQLINQPQHF
size: NA; J: TRBJ1-1; D: NA; V: TRBV6-1; DNA: TGTGCCAGCAGTGAAAGGTACGGGTACACTGAAGCTTTCTTT; CDR3: CASSERYGYTEAFF
size: NA; J: TRBJ2-7; D: NA; V: TRBV14; DNA: TGTGCCAGCAGCCACGCCGGTCCCGGCGAGCAGTACTTC; CDR3: CASSHAGPGEQYF
size: NA; J: TRBJ1-1; D: NA; V: TRBV27; DNA: TGTGCCAGCAGTTTACGGGCGGGAATGAACACTGAAGCTTTCTTT; CDR3: CASSLRAGMNTEAFF
size: few; J: TRBJ2-7; D: TRBD2; V: TRBV5-1; DNA: TGCGCCAGCAACCGGGAGGGCCGCTCCTACGAGCAGTACTTC; CDR3: CASNREGRSYEQYF
size: few; J: TRBJ2-7; D: TRBD1; V: TRBV5-1; DNA: TGCGCCAGCGGGACAGGGGCCGGCTACGAGCAGTACTTC; CDR3: CASGTGAGYEQYF